This TCR beta chain was sequenced for a study of human T cells and chemical hapten exposure. Study as a whole: In the sensitization step, 2% DPC was placed on roughly 2 cm by roughly 2 cm of upper inner arm skin.

There are many counts of this clonotype. Antigen: not known. TCRdb redid the calling of the RACE reads with MiXCR, one entry per CDR3 protein. The table has fewer than 130,000 distinct CDR3 sequences, 9.5% to 11% seen once. The V gene lost 9 bases and the J gene lost 5 bases, with 13 bases spanning the gap. Germline loops: CDR1 ENHRY, CDR2 SYGVKD. This CDR3 region has 12 residues. Time point indicated: patch test 1, 2 weeks after DPC sensitization. Treatment described: therapeutic diphenylcyclopropenone sensitization with weekly scalp DPC. Study-wide findings and caveats: With regard to DPC sensitization, TCRs above 1 in 1000 frequency did not change.

This chain connects TRBV10-3 to TRBJ1-1; D possibly corresponds to TRBD1 (5 bases). The sample consisted of whole blood, taken in connection with sensitization to the hapten diphenylcyclopropenone (DPC). This TCR was recovered from a woman aged 40 to 50 with alopecia areata. Some clones in this sample may be carry-over from other donors' samples. CDR3 residues: CAIGTLTTEAFF. The CDR3, as DNA: TGTGCCATTGGGACGTTAACGACTGAAGCTTTCTTT.